This TCR beta chain appears in the sequencing data of a study of cytomegalovirus exposure and HLA in healthy donors. Per germline, CDR1 MNHEY and CDR2 SVGAGI. Trimming removed 6 bases at V and 0 bases at J, with 11 bases between. The CDR3 extends over 14 amino acids. Researchers ran the PCR with 60 Vbeta and 13 Jbeta primers. Sequencing was performed with immunoSEQ multiplex PCR; in TCRdb, only in-frame clones are kept and a portion is missing. The data show about 89,000 clones, around nine tenths seen once. The source is a man aged 25-45 years in good health and CMV-seropositive. Sequenced: PBMCs. The rearrangement links TRBV6-5 to TRBJ1-1, with D perhaps TRBD1 (5 bases). CDR3 protein: CASSRTGVNTEAFF. Written as DNA, the CDR3 is TGTGCCAGCAGCCGTACAGGCGTGAACACTGAAGCTTTCTTT.